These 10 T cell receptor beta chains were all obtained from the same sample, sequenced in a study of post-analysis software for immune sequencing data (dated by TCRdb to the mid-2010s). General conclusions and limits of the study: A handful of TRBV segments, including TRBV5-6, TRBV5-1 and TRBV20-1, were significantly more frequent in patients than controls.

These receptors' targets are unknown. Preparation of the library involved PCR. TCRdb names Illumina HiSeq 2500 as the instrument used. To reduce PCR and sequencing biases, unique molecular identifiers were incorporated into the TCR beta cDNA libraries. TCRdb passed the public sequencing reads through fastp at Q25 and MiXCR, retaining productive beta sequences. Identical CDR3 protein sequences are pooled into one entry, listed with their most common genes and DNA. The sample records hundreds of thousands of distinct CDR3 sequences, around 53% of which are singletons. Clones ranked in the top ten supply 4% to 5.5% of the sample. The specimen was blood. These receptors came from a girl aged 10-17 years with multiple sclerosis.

DNA of the CDR3: TGTGCCAGCAGCTTAGAGTCGAACGGCTATGGCTACACCTTC. This sequence encodes CASSLESNGYGYTF. The chain couples TRBV11-2 to TRBJ1-2; no definite D call. The germline V and J ends were trimmed by 0 bases and 4 bases, with 9 bases remaining between them. The V gene's germline CDR1 is SGHAT and CDR2 FQNNGV. This CDR3 spans 14 amino acids.

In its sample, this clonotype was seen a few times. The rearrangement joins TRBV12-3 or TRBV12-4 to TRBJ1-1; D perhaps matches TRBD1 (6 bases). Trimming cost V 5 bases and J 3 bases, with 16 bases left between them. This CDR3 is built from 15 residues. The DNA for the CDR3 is TGTGCCAGCAGTCCACCTACAGGGAGGTACACTGAAGCTTTCTTT. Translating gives CASSPPTGRYTEAFF.

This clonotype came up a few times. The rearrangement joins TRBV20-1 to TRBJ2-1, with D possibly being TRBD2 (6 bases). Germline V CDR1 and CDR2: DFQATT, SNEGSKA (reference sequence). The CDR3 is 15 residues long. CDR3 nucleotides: TGCAGCCCACTGAGTCCGGGGGAGTCCTACAATGAGCAGTTCTTC. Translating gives CSPLSPGESYNEQFF.

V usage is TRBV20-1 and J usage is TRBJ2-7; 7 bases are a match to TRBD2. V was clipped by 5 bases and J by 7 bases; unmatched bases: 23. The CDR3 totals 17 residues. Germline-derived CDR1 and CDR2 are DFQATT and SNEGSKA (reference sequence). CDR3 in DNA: TGCAGTGCTCTCACGGGGGGTTTTAGGGGTACCTACAATGAGCAGTACTTC. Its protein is CSALTGGFRGTYNEQYF.

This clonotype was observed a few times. For the CDR3, the DNA is TGCGCCAGCAGCTACGACCCCTACCGAACTGGGGGTGATTACGAGCAGTACTTC. Its protein product is CASSYDPYRTGGDYEQYF. J is TRBJ2-7 and V is TRBV5-1; D assignment may be TRBD1 or TRBD2 (5 bases each). Trimming took 3 bases from V and 4 from J, leaving 26 bases between them. This CDR3 region has 18 residues. From germline, CDR1 is SGHRS and CDR2 YFSETQ.

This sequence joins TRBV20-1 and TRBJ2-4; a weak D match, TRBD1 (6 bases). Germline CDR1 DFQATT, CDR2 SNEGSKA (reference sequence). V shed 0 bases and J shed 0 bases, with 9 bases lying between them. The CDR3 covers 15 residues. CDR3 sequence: CSARDTGPAKNIQYF. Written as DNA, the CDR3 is TGCAGTGCTAGAGATACAGGGCCAGCCAAAAACATTCAGTACTTC.

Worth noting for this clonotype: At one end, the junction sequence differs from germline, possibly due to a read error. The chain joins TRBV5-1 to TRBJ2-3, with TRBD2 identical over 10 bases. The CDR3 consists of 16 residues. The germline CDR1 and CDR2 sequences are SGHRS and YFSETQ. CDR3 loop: CASSLGSGGSTDTQYF. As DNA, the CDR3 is TGCGCCAGCAGCTTGGGTAGCGGGGGGAGCACGGATACGCAGTATTTT.

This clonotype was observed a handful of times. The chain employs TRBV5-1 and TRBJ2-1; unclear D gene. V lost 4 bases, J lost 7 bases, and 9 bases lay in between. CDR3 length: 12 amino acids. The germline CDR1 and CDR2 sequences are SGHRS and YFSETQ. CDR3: CASSPVGNEQFF. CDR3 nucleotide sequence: TGCGCCAGCAGCCCCGTCGGTAATGAGCAGTTCTTC.

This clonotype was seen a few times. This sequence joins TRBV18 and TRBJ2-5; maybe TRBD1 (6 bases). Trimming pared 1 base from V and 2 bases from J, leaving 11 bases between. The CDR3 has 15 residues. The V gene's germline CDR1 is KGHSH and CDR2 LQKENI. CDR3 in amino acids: CASSPRSGEQETQYF. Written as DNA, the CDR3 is TGTGCCAGCTCACCACGTTCAGGGGAACAAGAGACCCAGTACTTC.

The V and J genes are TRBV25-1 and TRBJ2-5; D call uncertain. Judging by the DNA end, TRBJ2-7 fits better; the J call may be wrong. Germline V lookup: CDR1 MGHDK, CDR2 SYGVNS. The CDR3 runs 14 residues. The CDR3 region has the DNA TGTGCCAGCAGTGACCCTGGACGGCTTTACGAGCAGTACTTC. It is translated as CASSDPGRLYEQYF.